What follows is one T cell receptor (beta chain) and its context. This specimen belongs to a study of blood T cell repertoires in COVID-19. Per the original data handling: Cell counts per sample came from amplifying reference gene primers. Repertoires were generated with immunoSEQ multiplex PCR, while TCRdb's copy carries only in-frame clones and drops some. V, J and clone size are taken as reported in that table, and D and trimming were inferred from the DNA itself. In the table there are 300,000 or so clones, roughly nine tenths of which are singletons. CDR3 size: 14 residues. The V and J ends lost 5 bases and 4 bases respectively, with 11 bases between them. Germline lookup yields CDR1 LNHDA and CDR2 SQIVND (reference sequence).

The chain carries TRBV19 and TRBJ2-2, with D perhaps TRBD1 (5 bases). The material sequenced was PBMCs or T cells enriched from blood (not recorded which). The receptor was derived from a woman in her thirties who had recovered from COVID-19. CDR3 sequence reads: CASSSQGSTGELFF. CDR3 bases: TGTGCCAGTAGTTCCCAGGGCAGCACCGGGGAGCTGTTTTTT.